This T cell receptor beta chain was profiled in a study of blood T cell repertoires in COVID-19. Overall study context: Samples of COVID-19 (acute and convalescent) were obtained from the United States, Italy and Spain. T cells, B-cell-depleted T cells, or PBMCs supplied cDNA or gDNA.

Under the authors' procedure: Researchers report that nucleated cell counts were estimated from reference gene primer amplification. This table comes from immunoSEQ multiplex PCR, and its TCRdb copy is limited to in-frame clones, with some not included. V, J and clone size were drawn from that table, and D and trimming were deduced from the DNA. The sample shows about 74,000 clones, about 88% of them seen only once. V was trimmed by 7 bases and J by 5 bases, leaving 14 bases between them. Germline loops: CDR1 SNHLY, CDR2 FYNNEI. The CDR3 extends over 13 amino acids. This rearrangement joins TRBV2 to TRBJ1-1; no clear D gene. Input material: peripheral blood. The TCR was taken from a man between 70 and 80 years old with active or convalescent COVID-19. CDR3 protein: CASNTGIVTEAFF. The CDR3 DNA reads TGTGCCAGCAATACGGGGATTGTGACTGAAGCTTTCTTT.